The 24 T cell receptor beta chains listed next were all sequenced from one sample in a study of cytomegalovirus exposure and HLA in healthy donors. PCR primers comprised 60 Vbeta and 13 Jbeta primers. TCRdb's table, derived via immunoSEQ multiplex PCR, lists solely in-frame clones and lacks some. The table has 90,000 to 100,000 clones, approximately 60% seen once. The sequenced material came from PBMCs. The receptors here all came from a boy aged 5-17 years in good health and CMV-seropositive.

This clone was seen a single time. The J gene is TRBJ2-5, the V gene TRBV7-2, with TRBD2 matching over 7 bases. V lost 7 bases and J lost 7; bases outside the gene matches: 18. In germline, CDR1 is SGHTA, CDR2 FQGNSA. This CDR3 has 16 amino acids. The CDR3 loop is CASTPPASGGPATQYF. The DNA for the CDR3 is TGTGCCAGCACCCCACCGGCTAGCGGAGGCCCTGCGACCCAGTACTTC.

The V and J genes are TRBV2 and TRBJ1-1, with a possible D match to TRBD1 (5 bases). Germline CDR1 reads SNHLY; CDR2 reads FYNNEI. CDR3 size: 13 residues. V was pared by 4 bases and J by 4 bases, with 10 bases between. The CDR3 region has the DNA TGTGCCAGCAGTGTAACAGGTGCCACTGAAGCTTTCTTT. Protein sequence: CASSVTGATEAFF.

The CDR3 loop reads CASSIDGSAGALAFF. The CDR3 nucleotides are TGTGCCAGTAGTATAGACGGTAGTGCAGGGGCTTTAGCTTTCTTT. The chain recombines TRBV19 with TRBJ1-1; a possible D gene is TRBD1 (6 bases). The CDR3 contains 15 residues. Per the germline V gene, CDR1 is LNHDA and CDR2 is SQIVND (reference sequence). Trimming shortened V by 0 bases and J by 10 bases, and 18 bases separated the two germline ends. The full variable domain, rest sourced from reference TRBV19 and TRBJ1-1, is DGGITQSPKYLFRKEGQNVTLSCEQNLNHDAMYWYRQDPGQGLRLIYYSQIVNDFQKGDIAEGYSVSREKKESFPLTVTSAQKNPTAFYLCASSIDGSAGALAFFGQGTRLTVV.

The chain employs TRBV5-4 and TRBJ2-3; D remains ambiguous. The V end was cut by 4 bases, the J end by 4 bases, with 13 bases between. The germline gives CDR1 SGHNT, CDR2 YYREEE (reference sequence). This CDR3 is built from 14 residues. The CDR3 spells CASSTYGVADTQYF. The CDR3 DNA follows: TGTGCCAGCAGCACCTACGGTGTCGCAGATACGCAGTATTTT. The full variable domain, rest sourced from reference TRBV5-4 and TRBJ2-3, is ETGVTQSPTHLIKTRGQQVTLRCSSQSGHNTVSWYQQALGQGPQFIFQYYREEENGRGNFPPRFSGLQFPNYSSELNVNALELDDSALYLCASSTYGVADTQYFGPGTRLTVL.

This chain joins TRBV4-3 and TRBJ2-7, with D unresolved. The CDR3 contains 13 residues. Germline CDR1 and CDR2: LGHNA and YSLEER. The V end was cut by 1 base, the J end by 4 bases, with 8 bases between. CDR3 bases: TGCGCCAGCAGCCAAGGGTCCGGTTACGAGCAGTACTTC. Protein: CASSQGSGYEQYF.

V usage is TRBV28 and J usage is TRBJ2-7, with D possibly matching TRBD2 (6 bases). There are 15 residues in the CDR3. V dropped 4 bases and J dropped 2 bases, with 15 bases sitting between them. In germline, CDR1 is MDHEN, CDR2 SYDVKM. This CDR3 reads CASSSPRGIAYEQYF. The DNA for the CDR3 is TGTGCCAGCAGTTCCCCCCGGGGGATCGCCTACGAGCAGTACTTC.

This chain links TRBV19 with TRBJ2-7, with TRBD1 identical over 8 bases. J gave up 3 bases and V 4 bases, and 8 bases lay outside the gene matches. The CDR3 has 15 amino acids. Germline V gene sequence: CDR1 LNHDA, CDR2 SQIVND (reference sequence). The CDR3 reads CASSTGQGRGYEQYF. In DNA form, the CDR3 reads TGTGCCAGTAGTACAGGACAGGGTAGAGGCTACGAGCAGTACTTC.

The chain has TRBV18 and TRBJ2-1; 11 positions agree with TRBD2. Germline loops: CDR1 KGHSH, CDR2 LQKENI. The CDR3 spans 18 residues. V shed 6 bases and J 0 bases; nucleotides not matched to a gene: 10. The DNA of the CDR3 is TGTGCCAGCTCCCTTAGCGGGGGGGCCCTAAGCTCCTACAATGAGCAGTTCTTC. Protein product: CASSLSGGALSSYNEQFF.

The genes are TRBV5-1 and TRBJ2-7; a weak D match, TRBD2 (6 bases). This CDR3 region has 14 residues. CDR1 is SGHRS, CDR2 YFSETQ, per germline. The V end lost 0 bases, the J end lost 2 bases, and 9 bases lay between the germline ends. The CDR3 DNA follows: TGCGCCAGCAGCTTGGAGAGGACTACCTACGAGCAGTACTTC. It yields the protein CASSLERTTYEQYF.

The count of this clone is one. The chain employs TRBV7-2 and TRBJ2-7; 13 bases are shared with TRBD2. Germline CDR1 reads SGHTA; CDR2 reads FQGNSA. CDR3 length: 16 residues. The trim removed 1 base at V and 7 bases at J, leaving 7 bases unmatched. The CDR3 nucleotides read TGTGCCAGCAGCTTAGAATCGGGACTAGCGGGACGGGAGCAGTACTTC. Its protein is CASSLESGLAGREQYF.

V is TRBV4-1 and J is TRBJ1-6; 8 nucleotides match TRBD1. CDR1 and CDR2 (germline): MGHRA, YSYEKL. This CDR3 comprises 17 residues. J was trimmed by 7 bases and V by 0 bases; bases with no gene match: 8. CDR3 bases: TGCGCCAGCAGCCAAGATCGGACAGGGCGAAAGAATTCACCCCTCCACTTT. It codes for CASSQDRTGRKNSPLHF.

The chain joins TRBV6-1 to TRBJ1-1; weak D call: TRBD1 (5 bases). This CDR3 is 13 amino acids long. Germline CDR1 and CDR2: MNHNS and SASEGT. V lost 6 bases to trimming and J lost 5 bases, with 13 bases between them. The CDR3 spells CASRTIKGTEAFF. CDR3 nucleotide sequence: TGTGCCAGCAGGACCATCAAGGGGACTGAAGCTTTCTTT.

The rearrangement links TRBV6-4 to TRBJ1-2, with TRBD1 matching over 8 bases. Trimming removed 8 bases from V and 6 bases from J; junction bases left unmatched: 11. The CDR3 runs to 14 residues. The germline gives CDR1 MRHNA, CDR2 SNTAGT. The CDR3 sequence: CASAQDRGGNGYTF. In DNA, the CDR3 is TGTGCCAGCGCCCAAGACAGGGGAGGGAATGGCTACACCTTC.

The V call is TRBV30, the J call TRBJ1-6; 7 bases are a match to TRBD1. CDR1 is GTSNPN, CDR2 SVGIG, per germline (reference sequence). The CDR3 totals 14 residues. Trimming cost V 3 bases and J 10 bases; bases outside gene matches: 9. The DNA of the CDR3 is TGTGCCTGGAGCGAGACAGGGCTGGGATCACCCCTCCACTTT. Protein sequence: CAWSETGLGSPLHF.

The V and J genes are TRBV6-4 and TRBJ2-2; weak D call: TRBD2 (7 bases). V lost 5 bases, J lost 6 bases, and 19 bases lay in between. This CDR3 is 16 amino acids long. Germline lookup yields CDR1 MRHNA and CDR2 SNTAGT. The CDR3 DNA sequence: TGTGCCAGCAGTCCGATTATGGGGGGGGCCGCCGGGGAGCTGTTTTTT. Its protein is CASSPIMGGAAGELFF.

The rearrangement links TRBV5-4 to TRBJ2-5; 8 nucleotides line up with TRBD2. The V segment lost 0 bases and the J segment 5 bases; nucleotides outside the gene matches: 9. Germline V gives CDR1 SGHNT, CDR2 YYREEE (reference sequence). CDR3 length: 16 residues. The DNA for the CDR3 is TGTGCCAGCAGCTTGGAGGCCGGGAGGGTGTTGGAGACCCAGTACTTC. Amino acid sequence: CASSLEAGRVLETQYF.

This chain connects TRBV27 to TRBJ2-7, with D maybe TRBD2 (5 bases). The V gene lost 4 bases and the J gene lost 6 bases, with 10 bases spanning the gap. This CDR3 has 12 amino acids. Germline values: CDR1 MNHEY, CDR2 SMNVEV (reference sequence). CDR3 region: CASSSRGSEQYF. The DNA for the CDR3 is TGTGCCAGCAGTTCGCGAGGGAGCGAGCAGTACTTC.

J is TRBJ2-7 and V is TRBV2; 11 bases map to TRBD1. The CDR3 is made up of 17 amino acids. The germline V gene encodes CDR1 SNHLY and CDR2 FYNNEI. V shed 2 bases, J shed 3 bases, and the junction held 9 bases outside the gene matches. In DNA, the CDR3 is TGTGCCAGCAGTGAAAGTATGATAGGGACAGGGGGCTACGAGCAGTACTTC. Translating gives CASSESMIGTGGYEQYF.

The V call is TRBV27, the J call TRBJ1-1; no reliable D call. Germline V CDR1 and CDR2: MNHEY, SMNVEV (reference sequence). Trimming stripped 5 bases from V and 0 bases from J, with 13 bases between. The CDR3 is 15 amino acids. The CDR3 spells CASSRIGGMNTEAFF. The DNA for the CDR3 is TGTGCCAGCAGTAGGATTGGAGGCATGAACACTGAAGCTTTCTTT.

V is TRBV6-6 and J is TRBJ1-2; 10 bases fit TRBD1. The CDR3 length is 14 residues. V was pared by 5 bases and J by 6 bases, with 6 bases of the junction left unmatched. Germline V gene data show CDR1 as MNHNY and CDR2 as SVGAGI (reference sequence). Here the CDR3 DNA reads TGTGCCAGCAGTCACCGGGGGACAGGGGATGGCTACACCTTC. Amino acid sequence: CASSHRGTGDGYTF.

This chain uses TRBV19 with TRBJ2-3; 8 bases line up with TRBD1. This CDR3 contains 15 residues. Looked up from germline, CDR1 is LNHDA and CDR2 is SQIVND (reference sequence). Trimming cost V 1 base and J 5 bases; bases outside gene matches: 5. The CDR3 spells CASSIGRGRVDTQYF. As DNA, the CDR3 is TGTGCCAGTAGTATAGGCAGGGGGCGCGTAGATACGCAGTATTTT. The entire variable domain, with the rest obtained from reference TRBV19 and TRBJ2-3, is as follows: DGGITQSPKYLFRKEGQNVTLSCEQNLNHDAMYWYRQDPGQGLRLIYYSQIVNDFQKGDIAEGYSVSREKKESFPLTVTSAQKNPTAFYLCASSIGRGRVDTQYFGPGTRLTVL.

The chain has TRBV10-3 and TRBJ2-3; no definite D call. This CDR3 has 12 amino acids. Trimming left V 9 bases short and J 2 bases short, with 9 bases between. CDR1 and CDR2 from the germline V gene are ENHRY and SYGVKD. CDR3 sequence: CAIGRVTDTQYF. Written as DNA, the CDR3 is TGTGCCATTGGTCGAGTCACAGATACGCAGTATTTT.

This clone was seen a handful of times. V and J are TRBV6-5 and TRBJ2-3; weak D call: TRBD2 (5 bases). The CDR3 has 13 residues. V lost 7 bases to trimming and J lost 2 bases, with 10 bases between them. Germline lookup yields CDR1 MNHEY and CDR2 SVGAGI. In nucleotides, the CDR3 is TGTGCCAGCACTCGGGGTTACACAGATACGCAGTATTTT. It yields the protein CASTRGYTDTQYF.

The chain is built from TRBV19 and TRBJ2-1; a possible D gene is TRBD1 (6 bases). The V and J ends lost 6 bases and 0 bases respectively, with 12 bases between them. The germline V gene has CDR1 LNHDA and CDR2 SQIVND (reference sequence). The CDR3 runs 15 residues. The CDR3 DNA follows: TGTGCCAGTAGGGGACACCCAAGCTCCTACAATGAGCAGTTCTTC. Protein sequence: CASRGHPSSYNEQFF.